The 3 T cell receptor beta chains presented below share a single source sample, sequenced in a study of blood T cells in healthy people across ages. A second PCR of about 6 to 11 cycles used a sample-barcoded 5' primer and a J-beta primer mix. TCRdb reprocessed the 5' RACE reads with MiXCR, giving one entry per CDR3 protein. The table shows about 830,000 distinct CDR3 sequences, with 60% to 80% occurring only once. The sequenced sample consisted of blood. All receptors come from a man aged 30-40 years in good health.

This clonotype has more than one count but fewer than ten. This chain uses TRBV10-3 with TRBJ2-5; D is perhaps TRBD1 (6 bases). CDR1 ENHRY and CDR2 SYGVKD come from the germline V gene. The CDR3 extends over 15 amino acids. V shed 0 bases and J shed 4 bases, with 12 bases lying between them. The CDR3 sequence is CAISESEQGGETQYF. In DNA, the CDR3 is TGTGCCATCAGTGAGTCTGAACAGGGTGGAGAGACCCAGTACTTC.

In its sample, this clonotype was seen a few times. J is TRBJ1-1 and V is TRBV29-1; TRBD1 aligns across 10 bases. J gave up 2 bases and V 4 bases, and 1 base lay outside the gene matches. CDR3 length: 13 residues. Germline CDR1 reads SQVTM; CDR2 reads ANQGSEA. Here the CDR3 DNA reads TGCAGCGTTGGGACAGGGGGTAACACTGAAGCTTTCTTT. This encodes CSVGTGGNTEAFF.

Only a few counts were recorded for this clonotype. The chain has TRBV10-3 and TRBJ2-7; D gene unclear. The ends were cut back, 6 bases at V and 2 bases at J, with 14 bases in the middle. This CDR3 contains 14 residues. CDR1 ENHRY and CDR2 SYGVKD come from the germline V gene. This CDR3 reads CAISPGPITYEQYF. The CDR3 bases are TGTGCCATCAGCCCGGGTCCAATAACCTACGAGCAGTACTTC.